This T cell receptor beta chain emerged from a study of graft-versus-host responses after intestinal transplantation. Study information: Tacrolimus and steroids were given for two to three years to all recipients after anti-thymocyte globulin induction. Study-wide findings and caveats: Levels of circulating GvH clones at their peak were associated with early post-transplant HvG declines. GvH clonotypes were identified within recipient marrow, with a subset emerging first in ileum or blood.

Only in-frame clones appear in the TCRdb table, and some are missing; sequencing was by immunoSEQ multiplex PCR. Of fewer than 45,000 clones in the sample, about 90% were seen once. For this clone: Its antigen remains unknown.

This TCR came from a human patient who received an intestinal transplant, so some T cells may come from the graft donor. Specimen: PBMCs, collected almost 320 days after intestinal transplant.

CDR3 protein: CASSGQGYEQYF. The CDR3 DNA sequence: TGTGCCAGCAGTGGACAGGGGTACGAGCAGTACTTC. The rearrangement joins TRBV28 to TRBJ2-7, with 9 bases aligning to TRBD1. The CDR3 has 12 residues. Trimming took 5 bases from V and 4 from J; bases not matched to a gene: 0. Germline V gene data show CDR1 as MDHEN and CDR2 as SYDVKM.